The clone carrying this T cell receptor (beta chain) was recorded only once. Seattle patients were enrolled during active infection and followed longitudinally. This sample stems from a study of blood T cell repertoires in COVID-19. Repertoires were generated with immunoSEQ multiplex PCR, while TCRdb's copy carries only in-frame clones and drops some. The sample carries about 160,000 clones, roughly 85% recorded once. The CDR3 runs to 18 residues. Germline V gene sequence: CDR1 LGHNA, CDR2 YSLEER. J lost 2 bases, V lost 0 bases, and 9 bases had no gene match. This chain links TRBV4-3 with TRBJ1-4; 7 bases match TRBD1. Sample: peripheral blood. The TCR was taken from a woman aged 50 to 60 with COVID-19, enrolled during active disease. The DNA for the CDR3 is TGCGCCAGCAGCCAAGATAGAACAGGGGTTGTTACTAATGAAAAACTGTTTTTT. Translated, it gives CASSQDRTGVVTNEKLFF.